This TCR beta chain was sequenced for a study of PD-L1 blockade in urothelial cancer. Study at large: Patients' atezolizumab regimen, 1,200 mg intravenously every 3 weeks, began around 2014. Blood was subjected to analysis at 3 weeks (second dose) and 6 weeks following treatment start.

Germline values: CDR1 SGHDT, CDR2 YYEEEE. V was clipped by 0 bases and J by 7 bases, with 14 bases between them. The CDR3 is made up of 16 amino acids. Profiling relied on immunoSEQ multiplex PCR, and the TCRdb table lists in-frame clones only, not all of them. The sample holds 60,000 to 85,000 clones, roughly 90% seen once. The sample here was PBMCs, taken around atezolizumab (anti-PD-L1) treatment. This sequence was found in a woman aged 65 to 85 with urothelial cancer. This chain joins TRBV5-6 and TRBJ1-6; D not resolved. The CDR3 DNA follows: TGTGCCAGCAGCTTGGCCCAGAGGGCGGGAAATTCACCCCTCCACTTT. It is translated as CASSLAQRAGNSPLHF.